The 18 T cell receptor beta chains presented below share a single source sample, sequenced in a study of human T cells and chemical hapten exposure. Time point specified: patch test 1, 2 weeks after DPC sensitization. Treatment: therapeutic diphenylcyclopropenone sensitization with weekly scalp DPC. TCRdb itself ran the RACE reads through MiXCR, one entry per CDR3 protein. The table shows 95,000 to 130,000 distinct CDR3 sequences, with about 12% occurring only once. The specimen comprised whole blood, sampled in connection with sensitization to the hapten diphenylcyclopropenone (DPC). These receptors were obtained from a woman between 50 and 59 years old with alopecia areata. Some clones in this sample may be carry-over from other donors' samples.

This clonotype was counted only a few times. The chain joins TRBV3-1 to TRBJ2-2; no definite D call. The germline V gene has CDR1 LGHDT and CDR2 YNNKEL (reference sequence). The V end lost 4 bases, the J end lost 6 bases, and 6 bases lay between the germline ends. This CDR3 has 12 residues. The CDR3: CASSLVSGELFF. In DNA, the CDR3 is TGTGCCAGCAGCCTTGTGTCCGGGGAGCTGTTTTTT.

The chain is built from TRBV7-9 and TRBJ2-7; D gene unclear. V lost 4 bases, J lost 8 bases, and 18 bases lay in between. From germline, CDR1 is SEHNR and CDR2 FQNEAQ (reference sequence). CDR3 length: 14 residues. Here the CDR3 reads CASSSSRYGNKQYF. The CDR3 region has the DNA TGTGCCAGCAGCTCCTCCCGGTATGGGAACAAGCAGTACTTC.

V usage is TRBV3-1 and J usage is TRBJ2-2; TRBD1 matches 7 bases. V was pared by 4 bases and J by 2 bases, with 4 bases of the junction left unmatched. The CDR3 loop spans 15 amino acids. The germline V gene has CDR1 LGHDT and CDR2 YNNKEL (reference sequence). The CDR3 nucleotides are TGTGCCAGCAGCCGGTGGGACAGCAACACCGGGGAGCTGTTTTTT. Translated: CASSRWDSNTGELFF.

The CDR3 here is CASRGRENYGYTF. The CDR3 nucleotides are TGTGCCAGCCGCGGACGGGAAAACTATGGCTACACCTTC. The V gene is TRBV6-6, the J gene TRBJ1-2; D gene ambiguous. V was shortened by 8 bases and J by 2 bases, with 12 bases between the two germline ends. The length of the CDR3 is 13 residues. Germline CDR1 MNHNY, CDR2 SVGAGI (reference sequence).

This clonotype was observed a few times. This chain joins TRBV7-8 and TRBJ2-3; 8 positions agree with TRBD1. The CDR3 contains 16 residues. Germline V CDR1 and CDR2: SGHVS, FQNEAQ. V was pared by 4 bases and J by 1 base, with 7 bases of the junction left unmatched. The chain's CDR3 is CASSSSDRAGTDTQYF. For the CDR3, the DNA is TGTGCCAGCAGCTCATCGGACAGGGCAGGCACAGATACGCAGTATTTT. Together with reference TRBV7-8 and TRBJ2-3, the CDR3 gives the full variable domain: GAGVSQSPRYKVAKRGQDVALRCDPISGHVSLFWYQQALGQGPEFLTYFQNEAQLDKSGLPSDRFFAERPEGSVSTLKIQRTQQEDSAVYLCASSSSDRAGTDTQYFGPGTRLTVL.

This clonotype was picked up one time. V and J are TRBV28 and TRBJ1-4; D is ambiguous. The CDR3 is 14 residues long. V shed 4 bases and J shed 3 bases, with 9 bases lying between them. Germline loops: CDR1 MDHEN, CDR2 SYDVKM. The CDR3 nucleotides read TGTGCCAGCAGTTCCGCGGAACCTAATGAAAAACTGTTTTTT. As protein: CASSSAEPNEKLFF.

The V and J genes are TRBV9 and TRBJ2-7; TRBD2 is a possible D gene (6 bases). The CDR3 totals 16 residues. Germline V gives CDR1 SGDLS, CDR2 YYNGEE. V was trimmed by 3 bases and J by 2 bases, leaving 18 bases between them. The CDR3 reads CASSGLEGGLTYEQYF. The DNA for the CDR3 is TGTGCCAGCAGCGGGCTTGAGGGAGGCCTAACCTACGAGCAGTACTTC.

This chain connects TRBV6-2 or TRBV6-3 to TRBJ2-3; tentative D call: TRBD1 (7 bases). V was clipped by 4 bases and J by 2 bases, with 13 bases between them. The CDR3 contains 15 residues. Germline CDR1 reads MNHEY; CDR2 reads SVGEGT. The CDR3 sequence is CASSLGRGATDTQYF. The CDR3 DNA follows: TGTGCCAGCAGTTTGGGCAGGGGGGCCACAGATACGCAGTATTTT.

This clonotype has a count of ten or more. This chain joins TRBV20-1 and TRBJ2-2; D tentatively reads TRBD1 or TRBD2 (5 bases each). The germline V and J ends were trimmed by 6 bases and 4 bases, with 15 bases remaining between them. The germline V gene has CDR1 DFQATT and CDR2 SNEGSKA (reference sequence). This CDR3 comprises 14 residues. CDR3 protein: CSARLLGATGELFF. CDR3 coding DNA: TGCAGTGCCCGACTATTAGGGGCCACCGGGGAGCTGTTTTTT.

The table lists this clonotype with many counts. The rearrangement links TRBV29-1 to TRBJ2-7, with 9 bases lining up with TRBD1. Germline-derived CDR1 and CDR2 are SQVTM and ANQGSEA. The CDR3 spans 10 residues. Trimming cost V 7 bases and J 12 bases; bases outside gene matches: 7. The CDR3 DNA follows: TGCAGCGCCGTGCGGGACAGGGCGTACTTC. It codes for CSAVRDRAYF.

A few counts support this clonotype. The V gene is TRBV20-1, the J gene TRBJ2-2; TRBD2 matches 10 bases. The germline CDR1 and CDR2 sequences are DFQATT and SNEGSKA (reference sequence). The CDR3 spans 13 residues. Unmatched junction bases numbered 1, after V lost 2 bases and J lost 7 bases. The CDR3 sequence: CSARLAGVGELFF. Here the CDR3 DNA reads TGCAGTGCTAGACTAGCGGGAGTCGGGGAGCTGTTTTTT.

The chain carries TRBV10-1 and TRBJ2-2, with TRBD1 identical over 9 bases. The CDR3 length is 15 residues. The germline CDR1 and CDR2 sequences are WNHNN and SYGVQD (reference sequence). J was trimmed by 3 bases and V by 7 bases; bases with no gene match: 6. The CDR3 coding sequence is TGCGCCAGCAACCCCGGACAGGGGTACACCGGGGAGCTGTTTTTT. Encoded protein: CASNPGQGYTGELFF.

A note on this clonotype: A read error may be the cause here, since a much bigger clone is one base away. CDR3 sequence reads: CASTLEGGDSNQPQHF. The CDR3 DNA sequence: TGTGCCAGCACCCTGGAGGGTGGAGATAGCAATCAGCCCCAGCATTTT. The chain has TRBV12-3 or TRBV12-4 and TRBJ1-5; no reliable D call. Trimming shortened V by 7 bases and J by 0 bases, and 16 bases separated the two germline ends. This CDR3 is built from 16 residues.

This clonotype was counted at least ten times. CDR3 nucleotides: TGTGCCAGCAGTGCTATGAAGGAGCAGTTCTTC. Translating gives CASSAMKEQFF. V gene TRBV6-6 combines with J gene TRBJ2-1; D uncertain. The V and J ends lost 5 bases and 10 bases respectively, with 9 bases between them. CDR1 is MNHNY, CDR2 SVGAGI, per germline (reference sequence). CDR3 length: 11 amino acids.

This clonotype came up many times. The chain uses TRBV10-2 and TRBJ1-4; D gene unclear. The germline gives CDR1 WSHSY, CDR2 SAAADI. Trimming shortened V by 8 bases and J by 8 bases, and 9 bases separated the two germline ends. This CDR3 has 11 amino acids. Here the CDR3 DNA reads TGCGCCAGCCTTAGGAAGGAAAAACTGTTTTTT. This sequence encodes CASLRKEKLFF.

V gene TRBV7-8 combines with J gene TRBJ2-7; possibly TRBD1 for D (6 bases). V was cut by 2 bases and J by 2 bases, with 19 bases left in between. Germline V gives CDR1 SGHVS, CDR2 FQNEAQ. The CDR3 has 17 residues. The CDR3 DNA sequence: TGTGCCAGCAGCTTACAACCCGGGACAAGGGGACCCTACGAGCAGTACTTC. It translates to CASSLQPGTRGPYEQYF.

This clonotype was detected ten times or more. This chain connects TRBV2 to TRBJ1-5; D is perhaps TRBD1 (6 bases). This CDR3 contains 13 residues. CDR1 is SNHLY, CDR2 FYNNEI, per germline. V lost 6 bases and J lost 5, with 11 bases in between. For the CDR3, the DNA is TGTGCCAGCAGCTGGACAGCTGATCAGCCCCAGCATTTT. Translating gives CASSWTADQPQHF.

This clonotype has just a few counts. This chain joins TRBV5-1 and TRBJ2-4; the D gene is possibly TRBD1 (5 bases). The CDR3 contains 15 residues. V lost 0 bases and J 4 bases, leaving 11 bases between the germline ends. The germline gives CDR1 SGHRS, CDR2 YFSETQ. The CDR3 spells CASSLAPGLKNIQYF. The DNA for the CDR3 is TGCGCCAGCAGCTTGGCCCCAGGGCTTAAAAACATTCAGTACTTC.